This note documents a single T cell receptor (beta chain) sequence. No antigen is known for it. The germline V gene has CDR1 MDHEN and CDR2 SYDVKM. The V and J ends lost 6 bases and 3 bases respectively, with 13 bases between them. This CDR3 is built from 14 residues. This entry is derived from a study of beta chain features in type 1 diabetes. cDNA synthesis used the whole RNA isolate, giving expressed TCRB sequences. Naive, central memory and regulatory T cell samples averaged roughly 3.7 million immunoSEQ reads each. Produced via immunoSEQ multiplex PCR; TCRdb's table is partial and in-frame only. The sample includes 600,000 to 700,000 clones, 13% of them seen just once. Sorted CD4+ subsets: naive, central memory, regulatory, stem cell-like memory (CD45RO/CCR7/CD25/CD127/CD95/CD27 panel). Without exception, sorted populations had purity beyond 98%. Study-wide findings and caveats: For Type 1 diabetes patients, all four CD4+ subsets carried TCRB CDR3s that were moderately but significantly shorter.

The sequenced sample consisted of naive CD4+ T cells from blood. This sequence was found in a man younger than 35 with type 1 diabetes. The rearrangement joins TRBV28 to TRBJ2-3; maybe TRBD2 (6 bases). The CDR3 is CASRLADYTDTQYF. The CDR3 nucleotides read TGTGCCAGCAGACTAGCAGATTATACAGATACGCAGTATTTT.